This T cell receptor (beta chain) was found in a study of beta chain features in type 1 diabetes. CD45RO/CCR7/CD25/CD127/CD95/CD27 sorting isolated CD4+ naive, central memory, regulatory and stem cell-like memory cells. Regarding this clone: Antigen: not known.

Study-level findings and limits: In every one of the four CD4+ subsets, TCRB CDR3s were moderately but significantly shorter in Type 1 diabetes patients. Naive, central memory and regulatory TCRB repertoires appeared more similar among patients than healthy donors. Among type 1 diabetes patients, VDJ junctions had fewer insertions and more deletions.

The whole isolated RNA underwent reverse transcription, so sequencing captured expressed TCRB transcripts. The table came from immunoSEQ multiplex PCR; TCRdb's copy has only in-frame clones and leaves some out. Among about 340,000 clones listed, approximately 15% were seen once. V dropped 6 bases and J dropped 0 bases, with 9 bases sitting between them. The V gene's germline CDR1 is MNHEY and CDR2 SVGAGI. This CDR3 is 15 amino acids long. The specimen sequenced was naive CD4+ T cells from blood. The clonotype comes from a woman younger than 30 with type 1 diabetes. The chain employs TRBV6-5 and TRBJ2-6, with D perhaps matching TRBD1 (5 bases). This chain's CDR3 is CASRGQGSGANVLTF. As DNA, the CDR3 is TGTGCCAGCAGAGGTCAGGGCTCTGGGGCCAACGTCCTGACTTTC.